Here is one T cell receptor beta chain with its context. Its antigen remains unidentified. The data were taken from a study of Ad26.COV2.S vaccination and SARS-CoV-2 variants. In the study overall: Donor was one of the participants in the Ad26.COV2.S arm of the COV1001 trial. The authors gave Ad26.COV2.S intramuscularly, either once or twice 56 days apart.

Treatment given: roughly 20 received Ad26.COV2.S at low or high dose, single or two shots; 5 received placebo; per-sample allocation not given. Specimens were obtained on day 63 following the first vaccine or placebo injection. Within Boston, the person who donated was an adult of 18-55 years. Study results and caveats: Spike-specific TCR breadth was greater in vaccine than placebo recipients.

The table came from immunoSEQ multiplex PCR; TCRdb's copy has only in-frame clones and leaves some out. In the table there are fewer than 600,000 clones, nearly 90% of which are singletons. This TCR came from a person aged 18-65 years who received the Ad26.COV2.S COVID-19 vaccine or a placebo. The specimen comprised peripheral blood, sampled in a trial of Ad26.COV2.S vaccine versus placebo.

The CDR3 DNA reads as TGTGCCAGCTCGGAGGTAGCTTACCTTCCTGAGCAGTTCTTC. It yields the protein CASSEVAYLPEQFF. V is TRBV7-9 and J is TRBJ2-1, with a tentative D call TRBD2 (5 bases). The germline gives CDR1 SEHNR, CDR2 FQNEAQ (reference sequence). The CDR3 has 14 amino acids. V was cut by 8 bases and J by 9 bases, with 20 bases left in between.